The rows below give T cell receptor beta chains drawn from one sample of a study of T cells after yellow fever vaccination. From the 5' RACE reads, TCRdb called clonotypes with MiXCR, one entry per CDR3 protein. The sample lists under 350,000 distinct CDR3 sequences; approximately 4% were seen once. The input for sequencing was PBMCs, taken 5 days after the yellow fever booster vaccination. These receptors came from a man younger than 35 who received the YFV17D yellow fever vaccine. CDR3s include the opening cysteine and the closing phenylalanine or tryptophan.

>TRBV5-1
CASSRPGAAAQETQYF
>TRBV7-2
CASSYRVRDNEQFF
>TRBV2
CASRPRGDRPRDYEQYF
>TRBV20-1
CSALNAGGFADTQYF
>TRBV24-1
CATSWTSGETSTDTQYF
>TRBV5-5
CASSWWTGGFADTQYF
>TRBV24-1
CATSAFTYNEQFF
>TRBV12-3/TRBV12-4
CASSVLEEEETQYF
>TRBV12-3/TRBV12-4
CASSYWGGGVGYTF
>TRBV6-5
CASSYSPRLNTEAFF
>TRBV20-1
CSARLGDWTYDNEKLFF